What follows are 19 T cell receptor beta chains derived from one specimen sequenced in a study of blood T cell repertoires in COVID-19. TCRdb's copy holds only in-frame clones and misses some; the assay was immunoSEQ multiplex PCR. The sample yields fewer than 250,000 clones, 83% seen once. The material sequenced was PBMCs or T cells enriched from blood (not recorded which). These receptors all stem from a woman aged 40 to 50 who had been exposed to COVID-19.

This clone was seen a handful of times. The chain couples TRBV5-4 to TRBJ1-2; no clear D. CDR1 SGHNT and CDR2 YYREEE come from the germline V gene (reference sequence). This CDR3 spans 14 amino acids. V was pared by 0 bases and J by 0 bases, with 6 bases between. CDR3 nucleotides: TGTGCCAGCAGCTTGGACAGAGCTAACTATGGCTACACCTTC. This translates into CASSLDRANYGYTF.

The chain couples TRBV3-1 (or the pseudogene TRBV3-2) to TRBJ1-6; 9 bases map to TRBD1. V trimming: 6 bases; J trimming: 8 bases; junction bases outside the gene matches: 5. CDR3 size: 14 residues. Germline V CDR1 and CDR2: LGHDT, YNNKEL (reference sequence). The CDR3 here is CASRPGTGYSPLHF. In DNA, the CDR3 is TGTGCCAGCAGACCCGGGACAGGGTATTCACCCCTCCACTTT.

As concerns this clone: This sample includes further DNA sequences coding for the same CDR3. The V and J genes are TRBV12-3 or TRBV12-4 and TRBJ2-3; the D is unclear. Trimming left V 6 bases short and J 0 bases short, with 7 bases between. The CDR3 consists of 13 residues. For the CDR3, the DNA is TGTGCCAGCAGCCGACTTAGCACAGATACGCAGTATTTT. Translating gives CASSRLSTDTQYF.

V gene TRBV5-8 combines with J gene TRBJ2-2; the match to TRBD2 covers 7 bases. The V and J ends lost 1 base and 4 bases, in that order; junction bases with no gene match: 1. The CDR3 sequence is 14 residues long. Germline CDR1 reads SGHTS; CDR2 reads YDEGEE. The CDR3 sequence is CASSLWGGTGELFF. The CDR3 DNA reads TGTGCCAGCAGCTTGTGGGGGGGCACCGGGGAGCTGTTTTTT.

V usage is TRBV5-6 and J usage is TRBJ1-2; D not certain. With 0 bases removed from V and 3 bases from J, the gap between germline ends came to 9 bases. There are 14 residues in the CDR3. The V gene's germline CDR1 is SGHDT and CDR2 YYEEEE. CDR3 region: CASSLDGGHYGYTF. CDR3 DNA sequence: TGTGCCAGCAGCTTGGATGGAGGGCACTATGGCTACACCTTC. Looking up the rest from reference TRBV5-6 and TRBJ1-2 gives the full variable domain: DAGVTQSPTHLIKTRGQQVTLRCSPKSGHDTVSWYQQALGQGPQFIFQYYEEEERQRGNFPDRFSGHQFPNYSSELNVNALLLGDSALYLCASSLDGGHYGYTFGSGTRLTVV.

The chain employs TRBV28 and TRBJ1-1; D not certain. The ends were cut back, 1 base at V and 5 bases at J, with 11 bases in the middle. This CDR3 has 14 residues. The germline CDR1 and CDR2 sequences are MDHEN and SYDVKM. CDR3 in amino acids: CASSLSQTYTEAFF. The DNA of the CDR3 is TGTGCCAGCAGTTTATCCCAGACTTATACTGAAGCTTTCTTT.

The chain couples TRBV9 to TRBJ2-2; D gene ambiguous. Germline loops: CDR1 SGDLS, CDR2 YYNGEE. The CDR3 runs 14 residues. Trimming removed 0 bases at V and 6 bases at J, with 9 bases between. As DNA, the CDR3 is TGTGCCAGCAGCGTAGTTAGCAGCCCCGGGGAGCTGTTTTTT. It is translated as CASSVVSSPGELFF.

This chain joins TRBV6-5 and TRBJ1-4; weak D call: TRBD1 (6 bases). The CDR3 extends over 14 amino acids. The ends were cut back, 6 bases at V and 5 bases at J, with 13 bases in the middle. Germline CDR1 is MNHEY and CDR2 is SVGAGI. CDR3 sequence (DNA): TGTGCCAGCAGGTCGGACAGCGAAAATGAAAAACTGTTTTTT. Translation: CASRSDSENEKLFF.

This chain connects TRBV7-9 to TRBJ2-3; no firm D call. V was pared by 1 base and J by 7 bases, with 3 bases between. The CDR3 sequence is 11 residues long. CDR1 is SEHNR, CDR2 FQNEAQ, per germline (reference sequence). The CDR3 sequence: CASSLDYTQYF. Here the CDR3 DNA reads TGTGCCAGCAGCTTAGACTATACGCAGTATTTT.

A few counts support this clone. The chain couples TRBV2 to TRBJ2-5; 16 bases map to TRBD2. The V gene end was trimmed by 6 bases and the J gene end by 5 bases; junction bases not matched to a gene: 12. The CDR3 spans 18 residues. CDR1 and CDR2 (germline): SNHLY, FYNNEI. The CDR3 sequence is CASSPGLAGGSDTETQYF. CDR3 DNA: TGTGCCAGCAGCCCGGGACTAGCGGGGGGGTCTGATACGGAGACCCAGTACTTC.

The rearrangement links TRBV6-5 to TRBJ2-7; 7 positions match TRBD1. From germline, CDR1 is MNHEY and CDR2 SVGAGI. This CDR3 comprises 14 residues. Germline trimming cut 5 bases from V and 1 base from J; bases unmatched to any gene: 5. The DNA of the CDR3 is TGTGCCAGCAGTCACCGACAGGGTTCCTACGAGCAGTACTTC. Its translation: CASSHRQGSYEQYF.

This chain links TRBV2 with TRBJ1-6; no definite D call. The germline CDR1 and CDR2 sequences are SNHLY and FYNNEI. The CDR3 covers 14 residues. V was trimmed by 6 bases and J by 7 bases, leaving 13 bases between them. The CDR3 coding sequence is TGTGCCAGCAGCCCTGGACTGGGAAATTCACCCCTCCACTTT. The encoded protein is CASSPGLGNSPLHF. Full variable domain (rest looked up from reference TRBV2 and TRBJ1-6): EPEVTQTPSHQVTQMGQEVILRCVPISNHLYFYWYRQILGQKVEFLVSFYNNEISEKSEIFDDQFSVERPDGSNFTLKIRSTKLEDSAMYFCASSPGLGNSPLHFGNGTRLTVT.

This clone was counted a few times. V and J are TRBV7-9 and TRBJ1-2; D unresolved. CDR1 SEHNR and CDR2 FQNEAQ come from the germline V gene (reference sequence). The CDR3 length is 13 residues. V gave up 6 bases and J gave up 7 bases, with 15 bases separating them. CDR3 DNA: TGTGCCAGCAGTATTACAGCCGAGGGTGGCTACACCTTC. This encodes CASSITAEGGYTF. The full variable domain, its missing parts supplied by reference TRBV7-9 and TRBJ1-2, is DTGVSQNPRHKITKRGQNVTFRCDPISEHNRLYWYRQTLGQGPEFLTYFQNEAQLEKSRLLSDRFSAERPKGSFSTLEIQRTEQGDSAMYLCASSITAEGGYTFGSGTRLTVV.

This sequence joins TRBV6-6 and TRBJ2-3; 10 positions agree with TRBD2. CDR3 size: 15 residues. Germline CDR1 MNHNY, CDR2 SVGAGI (reference sequence). V trimming: 6 bases; J trimming: 4 bases; junction bases outside the gene matches: 7. As DNA, the CDR3 is TGTGCCAGCAGATCCACTAGCGGGGCCGCAGATACGCAGTATTTT. Translated: CASRSTSGAADTQYF.

The chain employs TRBV6-1 and TRBJ1-4; D unresolved. Looked up from germline, CDR1 is MNHNS and CDR2 is SASEGT. The CDR3 has 13 residues. Trimming shortened V by 3 bases and J by 8 bases, and 10 bases separated the two germline ends. The CDR3 region has the DNA TGTGCCAGCAGTGATGGAGATCGGGAAAAACTGTTTTTT. This sequence encodes CASSDGDREKLFF.

The chain couples TRBV5-4 to TRBJ2-3; 8 nucleotides line up with TRBD1. Germline V gene data show CDR1 as SGHNT and CDR2 as YYREEE (reference sequence). CDR3 length: 16 amino acids. J gave up 0 bases and V 3 bases, and 6 bases lay outside the gene matches. CDR3 DNA sequence: TGTGCCAGCAGCTCCGAACAGGGGGGCAGCACAGATACGCAGTATTTT. Translation gives CASSSEQGGSTDTQYF.

The CDR3 sequence: CASSIVGLGTQYF. DNA for the CDR3: TGTGCCAGTAGTATAGTGGGGCTTGGGACCCAGTACTTC. The J gene is TRBJ2-5, the V gene TRBV19; weak D call: TRBD1 (5 bases). The CDR3 runs to 13 residues. The germline gives CDR1 LNHDA, CDR2 SQIVND (reference sequence). V was shortened by 1 base and J by 7 bases, with 10 bases between the two germline ends.

The chain couples TRBV2 to TRBJ2-5; 7 bases line up with TRBD2. This CDR3 spans 13 amino acids. V gave up 8 bases and J gave up 12 bases; unmatched junction bases: 15. In germline, CDR1 is SNHLY, CDR2 FYNNEI. This CDR3 is CASSPPGGGGKYF. As DNA, the CDR3 is TGTGCCAGCTCACCCCCGGGGGGTGGAGGAAAGTACTTC.

This chain uses TRBV18 with TRBJ1-4, with 10 bases identical to TRBD1. CDR3 size: 16 residues. With V trimmed by 0 bases and J by 6 bases, 4 bases remained unmatched. CDR1 is KGHSH, CDR2 LQKENI, per germline. The CDR3: CASSPPDRGRDEKLFF. The DNA for the CDR3 is TGTGCCAGCTCACCACCCGACAGGGGGCGCGATGAAAAACTGTTTTTT. Full variable domain (missing parts from reference TRBV18 and TRBJ1-4): NAGVMQNPRHLVRRRGQEARLRCSPMKGHSHVYWYRQLPEEGLKFMVYLQKENIIDESGMPKERFSAEFPKEGPSILRIQQVVRGDSAAYFCASSPPDRGRDEKLFFGSGTQLSVL.